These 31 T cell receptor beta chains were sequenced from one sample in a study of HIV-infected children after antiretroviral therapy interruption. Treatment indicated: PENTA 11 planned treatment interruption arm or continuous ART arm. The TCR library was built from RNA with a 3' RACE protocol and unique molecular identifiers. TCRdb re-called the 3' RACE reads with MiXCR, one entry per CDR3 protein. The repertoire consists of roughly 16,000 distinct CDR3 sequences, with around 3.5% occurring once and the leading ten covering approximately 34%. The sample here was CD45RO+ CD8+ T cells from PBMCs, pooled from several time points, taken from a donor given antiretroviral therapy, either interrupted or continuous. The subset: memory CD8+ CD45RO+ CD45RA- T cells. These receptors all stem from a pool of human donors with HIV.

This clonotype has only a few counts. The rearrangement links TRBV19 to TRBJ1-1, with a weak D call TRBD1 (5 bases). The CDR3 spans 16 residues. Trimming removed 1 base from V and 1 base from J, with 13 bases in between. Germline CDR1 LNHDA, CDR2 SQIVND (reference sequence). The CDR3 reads CASSIGGLRRNTEAFF. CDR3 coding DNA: TGTGCCAGTAGTATAGGGGGCCTTCGGCGGAACACTGAAGCTTTCTTT.

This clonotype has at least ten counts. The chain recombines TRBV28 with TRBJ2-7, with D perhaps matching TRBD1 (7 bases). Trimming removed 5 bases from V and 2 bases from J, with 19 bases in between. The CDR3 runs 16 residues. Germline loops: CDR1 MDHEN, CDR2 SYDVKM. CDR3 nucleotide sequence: TGTGCCAGCAGTGCGTGGGCCAGGGGGGTCACCTACGAGCAGTACTTC. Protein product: CASSAWARGVTYEQYF. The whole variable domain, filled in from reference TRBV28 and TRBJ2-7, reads DVKVTQSSRYLVKRTGEKVFLECVQDMDHENMFWYRQDPGLGLRLIYFSYDVKMKEKGDIPEGYSVSREKKERFSLILESASTNQTSMYLCASSAWARGVTYEQYFGPGTRLTVT.

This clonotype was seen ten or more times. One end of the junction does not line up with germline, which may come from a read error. In DNA, the CDR3 is TGTGCCAGCGGATCCCTTGAATCGGGCCTCTTGAAGGAGCAGTACTTT. Translating it yields CASGSLESGLLKEQYF. The V gene is TRBV27, the J gene TRBJ2-7; no clear D. The CDR3 is made up of 16 amino acids. Germline CDR1 reads MNHEY; CDR2 reads SMNVEV (reference sequence).

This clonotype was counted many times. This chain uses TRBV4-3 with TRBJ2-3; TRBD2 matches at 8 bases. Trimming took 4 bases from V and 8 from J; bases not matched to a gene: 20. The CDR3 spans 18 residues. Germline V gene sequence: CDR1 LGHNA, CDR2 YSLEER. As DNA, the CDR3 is TGCGCCAGCAGCCCAGGTAGGGCGCGGGGGGCCCACGAGCGTACGCAGTATTTT. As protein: CASSPGRARGAHERTQYF.

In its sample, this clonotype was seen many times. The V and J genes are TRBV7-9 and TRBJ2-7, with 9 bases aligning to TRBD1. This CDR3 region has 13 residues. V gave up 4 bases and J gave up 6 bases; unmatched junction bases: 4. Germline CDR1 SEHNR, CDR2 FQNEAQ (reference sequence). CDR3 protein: CASSSRQGVEQYF. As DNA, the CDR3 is TGTGCCAGCAGCTCCCGACAGGGGGTCGAGCAGTACTTC.

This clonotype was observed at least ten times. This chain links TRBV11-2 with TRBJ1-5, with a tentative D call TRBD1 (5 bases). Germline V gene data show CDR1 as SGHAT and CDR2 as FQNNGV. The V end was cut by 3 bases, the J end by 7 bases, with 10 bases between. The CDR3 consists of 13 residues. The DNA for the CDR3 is TGTGCCAGCAGCTTCATGGACATGCAGCCCCAGCATTTT. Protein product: CASSFMDMQPQHF.

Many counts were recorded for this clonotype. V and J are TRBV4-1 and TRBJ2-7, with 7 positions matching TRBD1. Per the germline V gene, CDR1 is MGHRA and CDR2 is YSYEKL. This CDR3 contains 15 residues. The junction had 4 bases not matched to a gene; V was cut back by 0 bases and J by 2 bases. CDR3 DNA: TGCGCCAGCAGCCAAGACCAAGGGGGCACCTACGAGCAGTACTTC. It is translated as CASSQDQGGTYEQYF.

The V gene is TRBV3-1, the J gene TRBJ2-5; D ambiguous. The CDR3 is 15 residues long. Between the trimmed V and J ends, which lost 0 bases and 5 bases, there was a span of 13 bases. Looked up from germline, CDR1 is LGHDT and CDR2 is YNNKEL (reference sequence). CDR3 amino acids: CASSQDLGAQETQYF. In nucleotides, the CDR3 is TGTGCCAGCAGCCAAGATCTTGGAGCGCAGGAGACCCAGTACTTC.

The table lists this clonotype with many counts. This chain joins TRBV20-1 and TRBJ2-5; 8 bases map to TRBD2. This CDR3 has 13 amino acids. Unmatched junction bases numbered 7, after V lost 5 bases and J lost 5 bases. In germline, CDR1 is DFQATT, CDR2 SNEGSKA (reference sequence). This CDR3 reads CSAPTGGMETQYF. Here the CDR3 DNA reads TGCAGTGCTCCTACGGGGGGGATGGAGACCCAGTACTTC.

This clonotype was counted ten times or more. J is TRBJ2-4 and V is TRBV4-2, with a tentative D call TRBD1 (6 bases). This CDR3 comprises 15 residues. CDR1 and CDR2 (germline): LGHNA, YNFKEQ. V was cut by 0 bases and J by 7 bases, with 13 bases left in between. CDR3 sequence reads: CASSQEIGTPNIQYF. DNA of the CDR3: TGTGCCAGCAGCCAAGAAATCGGGACACCTAACATTCAGTACTTC.

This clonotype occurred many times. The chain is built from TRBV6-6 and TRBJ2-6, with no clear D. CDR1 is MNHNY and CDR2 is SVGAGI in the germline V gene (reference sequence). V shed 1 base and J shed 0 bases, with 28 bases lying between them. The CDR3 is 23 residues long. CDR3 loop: CASSYFISFPFFKLGSGANVLTF. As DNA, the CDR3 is TGTGCCAGCAGTTACTTCATCTCCTTCCCGTTTTTTAAGTTGGGCTCTGGGGCCAACGTCCTGACTTTC.

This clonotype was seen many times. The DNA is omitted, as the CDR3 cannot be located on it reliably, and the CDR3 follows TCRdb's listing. CDR3: CASSLRARAQGNVLTF. V is TRBV11-2 and J is TRBJ2-6; the table gives TRBD1 as D, unverified against the DNA. Per the germline V gene, CDR1 is SGHAT and CDR2 is FQNNGV. The CDR3 comprises 16 residues, both ends counted.

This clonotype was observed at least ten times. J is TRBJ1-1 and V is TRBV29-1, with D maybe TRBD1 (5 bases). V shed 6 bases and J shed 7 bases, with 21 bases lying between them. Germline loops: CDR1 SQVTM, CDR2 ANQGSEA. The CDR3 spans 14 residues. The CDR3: CSVTRWTTTFEAFF. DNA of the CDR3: TGCAGCGTCACCCGCTGGACAACGACCTTTGAAGCTTTCTTT. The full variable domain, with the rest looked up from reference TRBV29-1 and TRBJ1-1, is SAVISQKPSRDICQRGTSLTIQCQVDSQVTMMFWYRQQPGQSLTLIATANQGSEATYESGFVIDKFPISRPNLTFSTLTVSNMSPEDSSIYLCSVTRWTTTFEAFFGQGTRLTVV.

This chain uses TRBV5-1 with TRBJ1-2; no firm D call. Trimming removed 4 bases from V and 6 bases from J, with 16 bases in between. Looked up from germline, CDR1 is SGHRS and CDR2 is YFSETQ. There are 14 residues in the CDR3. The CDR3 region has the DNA TGCGCCAGCAGCCCGAGGACCGGCGACGATGGCTACACCTTC. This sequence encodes CASSPRTGDDGYTF.

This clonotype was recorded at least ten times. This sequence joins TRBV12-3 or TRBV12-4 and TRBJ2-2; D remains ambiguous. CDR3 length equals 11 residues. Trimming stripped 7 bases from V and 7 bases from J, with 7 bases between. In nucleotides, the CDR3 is TGTGCCAGCATGGAAAGCGGGGAGCTGTTTTTT. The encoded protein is CASMESGELFF.

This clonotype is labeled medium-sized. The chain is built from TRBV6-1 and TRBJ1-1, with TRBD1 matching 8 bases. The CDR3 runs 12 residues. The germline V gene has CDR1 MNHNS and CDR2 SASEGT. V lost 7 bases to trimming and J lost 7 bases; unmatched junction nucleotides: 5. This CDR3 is CASIQGANEAFF. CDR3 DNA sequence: TGTGCCAGCATCCAGGGGGCCAATGAAGCTTTCTTT.

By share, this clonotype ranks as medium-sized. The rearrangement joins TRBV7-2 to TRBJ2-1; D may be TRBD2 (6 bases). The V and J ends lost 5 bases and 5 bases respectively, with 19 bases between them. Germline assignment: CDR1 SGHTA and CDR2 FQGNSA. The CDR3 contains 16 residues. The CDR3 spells CASSPWGSGGNNEQFF. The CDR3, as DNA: TGTGCCAGCAGCCCTTGGGGTAGCGGAGGGAACAATGAGCAGTTCTTC.

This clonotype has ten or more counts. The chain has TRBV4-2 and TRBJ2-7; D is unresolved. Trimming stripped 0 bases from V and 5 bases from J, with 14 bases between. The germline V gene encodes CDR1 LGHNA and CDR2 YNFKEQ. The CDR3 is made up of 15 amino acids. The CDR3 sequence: CASSQDPGRRHEQYF. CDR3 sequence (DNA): TGTGCCAGCAGCCAAGATCCAGGCCGGCGCCACGAGCAGTACTTC.

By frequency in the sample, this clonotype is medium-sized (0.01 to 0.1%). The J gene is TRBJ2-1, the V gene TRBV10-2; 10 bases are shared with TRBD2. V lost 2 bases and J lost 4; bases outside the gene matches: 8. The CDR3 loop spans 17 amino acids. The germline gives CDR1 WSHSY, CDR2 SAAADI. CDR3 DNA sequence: TGCGCCAGCAGTGAGCCTAGCGGGGGACCCTTATACAATGAGCAGTTCTTC. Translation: CASSEPSGGPLYNEQFF.

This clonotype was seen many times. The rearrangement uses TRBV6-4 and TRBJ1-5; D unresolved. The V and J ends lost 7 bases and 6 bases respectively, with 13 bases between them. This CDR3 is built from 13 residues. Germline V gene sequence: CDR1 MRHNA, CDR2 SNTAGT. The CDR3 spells CASILGTSQPQHF. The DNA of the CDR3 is TGTGCCAGCATCCTAGGAACCAGTCAGCCCCAGCATTTT.

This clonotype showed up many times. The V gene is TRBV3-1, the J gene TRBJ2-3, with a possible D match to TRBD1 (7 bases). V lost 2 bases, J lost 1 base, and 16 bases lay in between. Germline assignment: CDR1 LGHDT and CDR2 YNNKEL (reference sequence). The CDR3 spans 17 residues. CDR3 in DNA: TGTGCCAGCAGCCAATCTCGCGCCAGGGGGGGCACAGATACGCAGTATTTT. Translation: CASSQSRARGGTDTQYF.

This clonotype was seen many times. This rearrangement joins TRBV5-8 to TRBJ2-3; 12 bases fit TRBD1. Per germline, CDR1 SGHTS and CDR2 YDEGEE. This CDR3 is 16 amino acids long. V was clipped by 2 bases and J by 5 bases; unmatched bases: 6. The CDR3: CASSFGTGGVKDTQYF. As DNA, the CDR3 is TGTGCCAGCAGCTTCGGGACAGGGGGCGTAAAAGATACGCAGTATTTT. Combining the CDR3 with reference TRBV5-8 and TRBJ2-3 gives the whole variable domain EAGVTQSPTHLIKTRGQQATLRCSPISGHTSVYWYQQALGLGLQFLLWYDEGEERNRGNFPPRFSGRQFPNYSSELNVNALELEDSALYLCASSFGTGGVKDTQYFGPGTRLTVL.

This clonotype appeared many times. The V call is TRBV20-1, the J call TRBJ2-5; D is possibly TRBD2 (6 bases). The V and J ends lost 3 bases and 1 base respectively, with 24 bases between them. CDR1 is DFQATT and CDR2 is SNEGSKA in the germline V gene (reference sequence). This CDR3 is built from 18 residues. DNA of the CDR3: TGCAGTGCTAGGGGGGGTTTCTTAGCGGACCGCCCCCAAGAGACCCAGTACTTC. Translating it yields CSARGGFLADRPQETQYF.

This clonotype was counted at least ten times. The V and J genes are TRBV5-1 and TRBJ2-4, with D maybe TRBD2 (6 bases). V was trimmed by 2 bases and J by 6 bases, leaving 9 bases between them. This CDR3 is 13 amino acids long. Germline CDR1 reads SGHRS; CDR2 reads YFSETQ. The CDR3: CASSFPGVNIQYF. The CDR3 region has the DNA TGCGCCAGCAGCTTCCCGGGGGTAAACATTCAGTACTTC.

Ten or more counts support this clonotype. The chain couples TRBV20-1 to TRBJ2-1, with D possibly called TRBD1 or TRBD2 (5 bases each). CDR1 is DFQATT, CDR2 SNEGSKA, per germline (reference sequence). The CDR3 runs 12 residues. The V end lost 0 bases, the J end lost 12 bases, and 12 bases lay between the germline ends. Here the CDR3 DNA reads TGCAGTGCTAGAGATAAGGGGACCGGGCAGTTCTTC. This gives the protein CSARDKGTGQFF.

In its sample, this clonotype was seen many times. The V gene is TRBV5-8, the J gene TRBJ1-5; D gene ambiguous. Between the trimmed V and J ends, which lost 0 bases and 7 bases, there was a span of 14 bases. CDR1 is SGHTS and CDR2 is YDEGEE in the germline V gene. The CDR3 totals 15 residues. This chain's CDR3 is CASSLVASLQQPQHF. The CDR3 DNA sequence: TGTGCCAGCAGCTTGGTAGCTTCTCTGCAGCAGCCCCAGCATTTT.

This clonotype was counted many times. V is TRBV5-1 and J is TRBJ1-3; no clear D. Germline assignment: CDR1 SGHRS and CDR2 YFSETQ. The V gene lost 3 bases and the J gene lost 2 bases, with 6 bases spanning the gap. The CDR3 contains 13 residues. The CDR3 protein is CASSWGAGNTIYF. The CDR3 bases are TGCGCCAGCAGCTGGGGTGCTGGAAACACCATATATTTT.

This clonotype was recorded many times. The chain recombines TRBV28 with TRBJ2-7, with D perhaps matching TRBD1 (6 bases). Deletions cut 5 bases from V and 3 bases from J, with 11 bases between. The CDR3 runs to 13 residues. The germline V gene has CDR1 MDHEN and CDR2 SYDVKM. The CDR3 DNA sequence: TGTGCCAGCAGTCTGACAGGAATCTACGAGCAGTACTTC. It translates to CASSLTGIYEQYF.

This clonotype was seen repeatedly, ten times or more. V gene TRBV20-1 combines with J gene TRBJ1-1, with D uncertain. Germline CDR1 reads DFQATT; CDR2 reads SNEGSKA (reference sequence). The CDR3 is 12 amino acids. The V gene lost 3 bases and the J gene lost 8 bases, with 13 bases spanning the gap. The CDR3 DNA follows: TGCAGTGCTAGCGCCCCCGGGATAGAAGCTTTCTTT. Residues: CSASAPGIEAFF.

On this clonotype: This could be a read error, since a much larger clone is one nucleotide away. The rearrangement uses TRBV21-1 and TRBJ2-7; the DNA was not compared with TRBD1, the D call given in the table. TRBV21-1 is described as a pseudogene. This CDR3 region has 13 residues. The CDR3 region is CASPTGGKSDQYF. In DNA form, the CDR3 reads TGTGCCAGTCCGACAGGGGGAAAAAGCGACCAGTACTTC.

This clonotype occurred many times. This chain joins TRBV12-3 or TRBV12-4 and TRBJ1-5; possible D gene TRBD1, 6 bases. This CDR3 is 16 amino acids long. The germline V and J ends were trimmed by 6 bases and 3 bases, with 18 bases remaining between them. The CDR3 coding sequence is TGTGCCAGCAGCCCCCAAGGGGGAAACTTCAATCAGCCCCAGCATTTT. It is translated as CASSPQGGNFNQPQHF.